This T cell receptor (beta chain) is from a study of shared clonotypes between healthy human individuals. Findings and caveats of the study: Clonotype sharing across donors was expected to vary with sequencing depth. Relative to clonotypes present in all four donors, those not shared had lower generation probabilities.

Regarding this clone: Its target is unknown.

Sequencing was at deep level. Some clones are missing from TCRdb's copy, which holds only in-frame ones; the method was immunoSEQ multiplex PCR. The data show hundreds of thousands of clones, 90% to 96% seen once. Those who donated were healthy HIV-negative adults, with no recent acute infections or vaccinations reported. CDR3 length equals 11 residues. V lost 6 bases, J lost 8 bases, and 10 bases lay in between. The germline gives CDR1 MNHNY, CDR2 SVGAGI (reference sequence). The sequence came from a woman under 40 in good health. The chain couples TRBV6-6 to TRBJ1-2; D gene ambiguous. The specimen was naive CD4+ T cells sorted from blood. Subset denoted: CD45RA+ positively selected. CDR3 nucleotide sequence: TGTGCCAGCAGGGATCAGGTGGGCTACACCTTC. Its protein product is CASRDQVGYTF.